The T cell receptor beta chain under discussion was sequenced for a study of T cell changes during pregnancy in multiple sclerosis. The CDR3 has 18 amino acids. Trimming took off 3 bases at V and 0 bases at J, with 18 bases between the two ends. Germline V gene sequence: CDR1 KGHSH, CDR2 LQKENI. Clones were sequenced by immunoSEQ multiplex PCR, and TCRdb holds only the in-frame ones, with some missing. The sample yields about 40,000 clones, just over 90% seen once. Material: CD4+ T cells from peripheral blood mononuclear cells, obtained in the first trimester of pregnancy. The sequence came from a female donor with multiple sclerosis, enrolled in a pregnancy study. The chain has TRBV18 and TRBJ1-5, with D unclear. CDR3 sequence reads: CASSPPPVGSYSNQPQHF. CDR3 bases: TGTGCCAGCTCACCTCCGCCCGTGGGCAGCTATAGCAATCAGCCCCAGCATTTT.